This T cell receptor beta chain comes out of a study of T cells in Graves' hyperthyroidism and ophthalmopathy. The study's findings and limits: Most thyroid clonotypes with frequency above 0.001 were detected in blood. Before onset, by a median of approximately 5.9 months, the model predicted ophthalmopathy.

This clonotype was recorded at least ten times. Its antigen remains unknown. The germline CDR1 and CDR2 sequences are SEHNR and FQNEAQ (reference sequence). V lost 2 bases to trimming and J lost 7 bases; unmatched junction nucleotides: 10. This CDR3 spans 15 amino acids. Regions amplified from RNA transcripts were the TCR beta CDR3 regions. The primer set for the first-round RT-PCR of the TCR CDR3 was HTBI. MiXCR, run by TCRdb on the multiplex PCR reads, gives a single entry per CDR3 protein. The table has some 560,000 distinct CDR3 sequences, 15% to 18% seen once; the top ten hold 7.3%. J is TRBJ1-2 and V is TRBV7-9; 7 positions match TRBD1. The specimen sequenced was blood. The sequence derives from a woman in her twenties or thirties with Graves' hyperthyroidism. The CDR3, as DNA: TGTGCCAGCAGCTTAAGCACAGGGGCCTGGAGTGGCTACACCTTC. Its protein is CASSLSTGAWSGYTF.